Listed here is a single TCR beta chain. The data derive from a study of cytomegalovirus exposure and HLA in healthy donors. TCRdb's copy holds only in-frame clones and misses some; the assay was immunoSEQ multiplex PCR. The table has roughly 75,000 clones, 94% seen once. V gave up 0 bases and J gave up 7 bases, with 13 bases separating them. Germline CDR1 is SGHRS and CDR2 is YFSETQ. The CDR3 loop spans 14 amino acids. This chain links TRBV5-1 with TRBJ1-1; unclear D gene. Input material: PBMCs. The receptor was isolated from a woman between 18 and 29 years old in good health and CMV-seropositive. This chain's CDR3 is CASSLDLPTREAFF. CDR3 in DNA: TGCGCCAGCAGCTTGGACCTCCCGACACGTGAAGCTTTCTTT.